This is a list of T cell receptor beta chains from one sample in a study of blood T cell repertoires in COVID-19. Using immunoSEQ multiplex PCR, the repertoire was profiled, and TCRdb retains in-frame clones only, with some absent. The data show about 120,000 clones, 79% seen once. The sequencing input was peripheral blood. These receptors came from a woman older than 75 with acute or convalescent COVID-19. CDR3s include the opening cysteine and the closing phenylalanine or tryptophan. Fields, in order: clone size, J gene, D gene, V gene, CDR3 DNA, CDR3 protein. The D gene is left open where the match is weak. Expanded clones are given a class, and other clones once, few, many or no size at all.

size: .
J: TRBJ1-2
D: .
V: TRBV5-6
DNA: TGTGCCAGTAGATCGCGGGTTAACTATGGCTACACCTTC
CDR3: CASRSRVNYGYTF

size: once
J: TRBJ2-1
D: TRBD1
V: TRBV18
DNA: TGTGCCAGCTCACCAACGATTTATGCTGGACAGGGTGGTAATGAGCAGTTCTTC
CDR3: CASSPTIYAGQGGNEQFF

size: few
J: TRBJ1-6
D: .
V: TRBV15
DNA: TGTGCCACCAGCAGATACACAGGGAGTAATTCACCCCTCCACTTT
CDR3: CATSRYTGSNSPLHF

size: .
J: TRBJ1-5
D: .
V: TRBV28
DNA: TGTGCCAGCAGTTTGGGCCAGAGCAATCAGCCCCAGCATTTT
CDR3: CASSLGQSNQPQHF

size: .
J: TRBJ2-1
D: .
V: TRBV30
DNA: TGTGCCTGGCGCATTGACAGTAGCTCCTACAATGAGCAGTTCTTC
CDR3: CAWRIDSSSYNEQFF

size: many
J: TRBJ1-3
D: TRBD1
V: TRBV3-1/TRBV3-2
DNA: TGTGCCAGCAGCCAAGCCCTCGGGACAGGGATAGGCCCAATCTCTGGAAACACCATATATTTT
CDR3: CASSQALGTGIGPISGNTIYF

size: once
J: TRBJ2-1
D: TRBD2
V: TRBV5-4
DNA: TGTGCCAGCAGTCCAGGCGGGAGGGCGGGGAATGAGCAGTTCTTC
CDR3: CASSPGGRAGNEQFF

size: once
J: TRBJ2-1
D: TRBD2
V: TRBV19
DNA: TGTGCCAGTACCCAGTCAGCGGGGCGCTCCTACAATGAGCAGTTCTTC
CDR3: CASTQSAGRSYNEQFF

size: .
J: TRBJ2-5
D: TRBD1
V: TRBV6-5
DNA: TGTGCCAGCAGACAGACAGGGGAAGAGACCCAGTACTTC
CDR3: CASRQTGEETQYF

size: .
J: TRBJ1-2
D: .
V: TRBV3-1/TRBV3-2
DNA: TGTGCCAGCAGCCAAGAAGGCAGGGGAAGGGCTGGCTACACCTTC
CDR3: CASSQEGRGRAGYTF

size: .
J: TRBJ1-1
D: TRBD1
V: TRBV2
DNA: TGTGCCAGCGGGGGGGACAGGGGGCGCGAAGCTTTCTTT
CDR3: CASGGDRGREAFF

size: .
J: TRBJ1-2
D: .
V: TRBV19
DNA: TGTGCCAGTAGTCCGTCGGGCAGGGTGGTTGGCTACACCTTC
CDR3: CASSPSGRVVGYTF

size: few
J: TRBJ2-3
D: .
V: TRBV2
DNA: TGTGCCAGCGGGGTAGGGGTCAACACAGATACGCAGTATTTT
CDR3: CASGVGVNTDTQYF

size: .
J: TRBJ1-2
D: .
V: TRBV6-2/TRBV6-3
DNA: TGTGCCAGCAGTTACGCTGGACAGCACTATGGCTACACCTTC
CDR3: CASSYAGQHYGYTF

size: .
J: TRBJ1-2
D: TRBD1
V: TRBV7-2
DNA: TGTGCCAGCAGCTTAGTTCCCCAGGGGGCTAACTATGGCTACACCTTC
CDR3: CASSLVPQGANYGYTF

size: .
J: TRBJ1-2
D: TRBD1
V: TRBV3-1/TRBV3-2
DNA: TGTGCCAGCAGTCTTGGACAGGGCCGTGAGACCTTC
CDR3: CASSLGQGRETF

size: few
J: TRBJ1-4
D: .
V: TRBV4-3
DNA: TGCGCCAGCAGCCATACAGGGCGGAATGAAAAACTGTTTTTT
CDR3: CASSHTGRNEKLFF

size: .
J: TRBJ2-4
D: TRBD1
V: TRBV30
DNA: TGTGCCTGGAGTGTACAGGGGATAAACATTCAGTACTTC
CDR3: CAWSVQGINIQYF

size: .
J: TRBJ1-3
D: .
V: TRBV7-2
DNA: TGTGCCAGCAGCTTAAGAGGGCCGAGCTCTGGAAACACCATATATTTT
CDR3: CASSLRGPSSGNTIYF